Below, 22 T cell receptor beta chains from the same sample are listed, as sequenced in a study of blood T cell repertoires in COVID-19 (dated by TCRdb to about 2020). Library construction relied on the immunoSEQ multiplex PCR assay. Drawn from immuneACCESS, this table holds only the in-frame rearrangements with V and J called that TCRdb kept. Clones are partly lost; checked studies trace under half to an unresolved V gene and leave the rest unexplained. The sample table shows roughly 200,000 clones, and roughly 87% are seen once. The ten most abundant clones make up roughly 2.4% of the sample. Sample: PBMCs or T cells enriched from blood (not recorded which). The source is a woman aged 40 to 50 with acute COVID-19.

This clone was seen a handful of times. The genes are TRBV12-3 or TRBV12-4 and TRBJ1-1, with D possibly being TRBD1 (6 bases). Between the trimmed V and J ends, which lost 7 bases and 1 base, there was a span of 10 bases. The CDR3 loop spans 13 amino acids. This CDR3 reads CASTVGGNTEAFF. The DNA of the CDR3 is TGTGCCAGCACCGTAGGGGGGAACACTGAAGCTTTCTTT.

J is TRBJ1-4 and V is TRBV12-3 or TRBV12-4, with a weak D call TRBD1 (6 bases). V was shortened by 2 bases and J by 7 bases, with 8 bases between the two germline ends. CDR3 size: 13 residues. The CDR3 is CASSLTGSEKLFF. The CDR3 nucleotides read TGTGCCAGCAGTTTAACAGGGAGTGAAAAACTGTTTTTT.

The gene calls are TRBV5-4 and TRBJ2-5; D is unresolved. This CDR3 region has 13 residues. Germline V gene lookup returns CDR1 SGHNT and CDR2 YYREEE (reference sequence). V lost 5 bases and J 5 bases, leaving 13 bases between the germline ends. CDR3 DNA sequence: TGTGCCAGCAGGACGGCCCTACAGGAGACCCAGTACTTC. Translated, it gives CASRTALQETQYF.

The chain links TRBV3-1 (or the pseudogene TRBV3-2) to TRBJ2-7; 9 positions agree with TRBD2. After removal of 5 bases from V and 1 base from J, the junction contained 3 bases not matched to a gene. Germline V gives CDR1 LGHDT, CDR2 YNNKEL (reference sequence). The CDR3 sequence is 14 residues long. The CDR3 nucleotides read TGTGCCAGCAGCAGAGCGGGGGGTTCCTACGAGCAGTACTTC. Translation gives CASSRAGGSYEQYF.

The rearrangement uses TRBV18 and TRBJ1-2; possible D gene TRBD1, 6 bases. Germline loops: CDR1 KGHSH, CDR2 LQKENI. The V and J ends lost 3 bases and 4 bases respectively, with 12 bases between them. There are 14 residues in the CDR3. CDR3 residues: CASSPGNRAYGYTF. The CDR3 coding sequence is TGTGCCAGCTCACCGGGAAACAGGGCCTATGGCTACACCTTC.

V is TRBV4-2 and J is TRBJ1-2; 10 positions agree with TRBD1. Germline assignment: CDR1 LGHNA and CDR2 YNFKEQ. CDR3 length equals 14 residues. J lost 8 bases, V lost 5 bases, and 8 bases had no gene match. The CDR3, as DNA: TGTGCCAGCAGCGGACAGGGGGGGCCCTTCGGCTACACCTTC. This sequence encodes CASSGQGGPFGYTF.

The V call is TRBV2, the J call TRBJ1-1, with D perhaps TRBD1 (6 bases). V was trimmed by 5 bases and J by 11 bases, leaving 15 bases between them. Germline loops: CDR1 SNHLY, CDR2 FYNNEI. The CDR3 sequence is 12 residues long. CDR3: CASSLLQGRAFF. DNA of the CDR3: TGTGCCAGCAGTCTCCTACAGGGTAGGGCTTTCTTT.

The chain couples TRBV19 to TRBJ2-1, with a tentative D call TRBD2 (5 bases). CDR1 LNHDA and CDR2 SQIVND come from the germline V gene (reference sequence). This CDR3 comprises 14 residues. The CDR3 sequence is CPGSAPGSYNEQFF. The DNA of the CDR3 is TGTCCCGGTAGCGCCCCCGGCTCCTACAATGAGCAGTTCTTC.

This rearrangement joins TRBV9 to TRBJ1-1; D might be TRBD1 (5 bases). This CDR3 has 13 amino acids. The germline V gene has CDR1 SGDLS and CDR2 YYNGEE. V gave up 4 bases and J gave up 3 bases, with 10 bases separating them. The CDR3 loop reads CASSLRVYTEAFF. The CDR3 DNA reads TGTGCCAGCAGCCTCAGGGTTTACACTGAAGCTTTCTTT.

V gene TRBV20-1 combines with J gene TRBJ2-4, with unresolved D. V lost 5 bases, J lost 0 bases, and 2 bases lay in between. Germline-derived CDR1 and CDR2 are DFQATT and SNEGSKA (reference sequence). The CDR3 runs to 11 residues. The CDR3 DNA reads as TGCAGTGCTCTAGCCAAAAACATTCAGTACTTC. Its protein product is CSALAKNIQYF.

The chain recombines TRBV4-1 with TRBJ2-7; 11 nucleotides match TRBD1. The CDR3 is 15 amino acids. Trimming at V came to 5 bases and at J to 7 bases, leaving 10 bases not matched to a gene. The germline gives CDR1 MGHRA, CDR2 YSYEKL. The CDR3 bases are TGCGCCAGCAGCATACGGACAGGGGGCTTCGGGGAGCAGTACTTC. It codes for CASSIRTGGFGEQYF.

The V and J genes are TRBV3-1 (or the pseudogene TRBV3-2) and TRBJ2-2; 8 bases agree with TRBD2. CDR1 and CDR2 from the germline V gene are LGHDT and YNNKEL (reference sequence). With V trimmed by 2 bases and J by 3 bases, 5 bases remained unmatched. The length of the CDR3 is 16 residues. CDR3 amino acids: CASSQRGGAYTGELFF. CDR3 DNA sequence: TGTGCCAGCAGCCAACGGGGGGGCGCCTACACCGGGGAGCTGTTTTTT.

For the CDR3, the DNA is TGTGCCAGCAGGGTATTGGAGTATGGGAATTCACCCCTCCACTTT. Translating it yields CASRVLEYGNSPLHF. The chain combines TRBV6-5 with TRBJ1-6; D gene ambiguous. The CDR3 is 15 residues long. V was clipped by 6 bases and J by 7 bases, with 16 bases between them. Germline CDR1 is MNHEY and CDR2 is SVGAGI.

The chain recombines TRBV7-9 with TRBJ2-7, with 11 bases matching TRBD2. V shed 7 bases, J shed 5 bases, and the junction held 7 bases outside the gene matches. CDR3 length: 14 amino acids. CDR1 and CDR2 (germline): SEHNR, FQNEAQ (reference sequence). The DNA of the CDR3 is TGTGCCAGCAATAGGCTAGCGGGAGGCCACGAGCAGTACTTC. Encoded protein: CASNRLAGGHEQYF.

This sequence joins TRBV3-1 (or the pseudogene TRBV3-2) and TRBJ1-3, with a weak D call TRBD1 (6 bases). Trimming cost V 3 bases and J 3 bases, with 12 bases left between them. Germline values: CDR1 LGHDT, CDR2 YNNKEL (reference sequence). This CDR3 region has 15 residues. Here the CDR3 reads CASSHSQGFGNTIYF. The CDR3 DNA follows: TGTGCCAGCAGCCATTCACAGGGATTTGGAAACACCATATATTTT.

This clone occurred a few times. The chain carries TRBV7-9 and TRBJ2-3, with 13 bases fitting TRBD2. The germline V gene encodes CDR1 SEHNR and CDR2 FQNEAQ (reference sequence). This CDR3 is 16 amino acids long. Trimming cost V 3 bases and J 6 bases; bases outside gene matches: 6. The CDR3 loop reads CASSLGLAGLRDTQYF. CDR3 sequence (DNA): TGTGCCAGCAGCTTGGGACTAGCGGGGCTAAGGGATACGCAGTATTTT.

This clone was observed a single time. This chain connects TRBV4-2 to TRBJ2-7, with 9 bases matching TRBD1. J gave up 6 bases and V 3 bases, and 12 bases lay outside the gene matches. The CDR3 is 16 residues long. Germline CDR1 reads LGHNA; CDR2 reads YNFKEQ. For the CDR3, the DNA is TGTGCCAGCAGCCAGGACCCGGGACAGGGAGCTGGCGAGCAGTACTTC. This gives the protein CASSQDPGQGAGEQYF.

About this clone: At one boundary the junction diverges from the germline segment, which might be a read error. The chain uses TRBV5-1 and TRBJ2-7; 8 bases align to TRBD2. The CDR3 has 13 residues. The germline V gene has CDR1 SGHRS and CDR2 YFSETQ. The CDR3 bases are TGCGCCAGCACACCCGGGACTAGTAAGGAGCTGTACTTC. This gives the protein CASTPGTSKELYF.

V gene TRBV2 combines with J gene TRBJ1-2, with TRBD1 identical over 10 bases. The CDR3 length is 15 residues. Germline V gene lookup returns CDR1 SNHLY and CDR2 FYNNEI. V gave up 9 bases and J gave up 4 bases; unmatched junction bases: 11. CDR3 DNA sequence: TGTGCCAGGGCATCTGGGACAGGGGCCTTCTATGGCTACACCTTC. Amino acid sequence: CARASGTGAFYGYTF.

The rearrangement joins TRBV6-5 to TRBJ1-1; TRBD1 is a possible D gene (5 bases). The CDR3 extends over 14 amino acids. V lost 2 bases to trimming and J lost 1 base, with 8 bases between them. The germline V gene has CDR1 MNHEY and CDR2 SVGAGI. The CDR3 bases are TGTGCCAGCAGTTACAGGGGCGAGAACACTGAAGCTTTCTTT. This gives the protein CASSYRGENTEAFF.

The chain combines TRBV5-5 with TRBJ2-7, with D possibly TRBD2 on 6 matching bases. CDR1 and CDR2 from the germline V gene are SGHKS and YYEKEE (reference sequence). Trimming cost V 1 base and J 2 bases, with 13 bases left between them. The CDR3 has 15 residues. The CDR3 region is CASSLLTSLTYEQYF. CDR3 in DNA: TGTGCCAGCAGCTTGCTCACTAGCTTAACCTACGAGCAGTACTTC.

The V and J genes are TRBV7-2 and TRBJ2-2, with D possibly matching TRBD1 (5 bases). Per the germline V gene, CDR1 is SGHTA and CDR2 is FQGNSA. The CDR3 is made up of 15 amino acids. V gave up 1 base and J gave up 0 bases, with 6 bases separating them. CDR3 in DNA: TGTGCCAGCAGCTTAGTCAGGGCGAACACCGGGGAGCTGTTTTTT. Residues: CASSLVRANTGELFF.